The 18 T cell receptor beta chains listed next were all sequenced from one sample in a study of T cell changes during pregnancy in multiple sclerosis. Method: immunoSEQ multiplex PCR; TCRdb's copy keeps in-frame clones and lacks some. The sample lists approximately 85,000 clones; 91% were seen once. The sample here was peripheral blood, taken in the first trimester of pregnancy. These receptors were obtained from a female donor with multiple sclerosis, enrolled in a pregnancy study.

The chain joins TRBV19 to TRBJ1-2; unclear D gene. Germline lookup yields CDR1 LNHDA and CDR2 SQIVND (reference sequence). The CDR3 runs 15 residues. V was clipped by 6 bases and J by 5 bases, with 19 bases between them. The CDR3 DNA is TGTGCCAGTAGCGACGCAGGTTCGGGGTTGTATGGCTACACCTTC. As protein: CASSDAGSGLYGYTF. Full variable domain (outside the CDR3, taken from reference TRBV19 and TRBJ1-2): DGGITQSPKYLFRKEGQNVTLSCEQNLNHDAMYWYRQDPGQGLRLIYYSQIVNDFQKGDIAEGYSVSREKKESFPLTVTSAQKNPTAFYLCASSDAGSGLYGYTFGSGTRLTVV.

V is TRBV18 and J is TRBJ2-7, with 9 bases matching TRBD2. This CDR3 is 16 amino acids long. The ends lost 2 bases at V and 0 bases at J; junction bases unmatched: 5. Germline assignment: CDR1 KGHSH and CDR2 LQKENI. CDR3 protein: CASSPRLAGSSYEQYF. CDR3 nucleotides: TGTGCCAGCTCACCAAGGCTAGCGGGAAGCTCCTACGAGCAGTACTTC.

This chain connects TRBV13 to TRBJ1-2; 10 bases are shared with TRBD1. The CDR3 contains 15 residues. Germline CDR1 is PRHDT and CDR2 is FYEKMQ (reference sequence). Trimming took 0 bases from V and 6 from J; bases not matched to a gene: 4. Here the CDR3 DNA reads TGTGCCAGCAGCTTAGGCTCCGGGACAGGGGATGGCTACACCTTC. Its protein product is CASSLGSGTGDGYTF.

V gene TRBV30 combines with J gene TRBJ2-5; 9 bases agree with TRBD1. With V trimmed by 2 bases and J by 4 bases, 5 bases remained unmatched. The germline CDR1 and CDR2 sequences are GTSNPN and SVGIG (reference sequence). The CDR3 totals 14 residues. Written as DNA, the CDR3 is TGTGCCTGGAGTATGGGACAGGGAGGAGAGACCCAGTACTTC. Protein sequence: CAWSMGQGGETQYF.

The chain links TRBV5-1 to TRBJ1-2; D ambiguous. Germline V gene sequence: CDR1 SGHRS, CDR2 YFSETQ. V lost 5 bases to trimming and J lost 6 bases, with 20 bases between them. This CDR3 contains 15 residues. The CDR3, as DNA: TGCGCCAGCAGGGTCAAGGAGGGCTCCCCAAATGGCTACACCTTC. This encodes CASRVKEGSPNGYTF.

V usage is TRBV29-1 and J usage is TRBJ1-2, with 8 bases aligning to TRBD1. Per the germline V gene, CDR1 is SQVTM and CDR2 is ANQGSEA. Losses at the gene ends were 4 bases for V and 8 bases for J; bases not matched to a gene: 12. This CDR3 is 14 amino acids long. CDR3 residues: CSVALVQGALGYTF. The CDR3 DNA reads TGCAGCGTTGCTCTCGTCCAGGGGGCTTTGGGCTACACCTTC.

The chain is built from TRBV7-2 and TRBJ2-3; a weak D match, TRBD1 (6 bases). V gave up 4 bases and J gave up 6 bases, with 11 bases separating them. Germline CDR1 and CDR2: SGHTA and FQGNSA. This CDR3 contains 13 residues. The CDR3 spells CASSSQGWDTQYF. CDR3 nucleotide sequence: TGTGCCAGCAGCTCACAGGGTTGGGATACGCAGTATTTT.

V is TRBV7-6 and J is TRBJ2-1, with 9 bases that match TRBD1. This CDR3 has 16 residues. CDR1 is SGHVS, CDR2 FNYEAQ, per germline. V was clipped by 6 bases and J by 6 bases; unmatched bases: 12. For the CDR3, the DNA is TGTGCCAGCAGTCGCCCCCGGGACAGGGCCAGCAATGAGCAGTTCTTC. It encodes CASSRPRDRASNEQFF.

CDR3 nucleotide sequence: TGCGCCAGCAGTCGCGGACAGGGGGAGGCTCAGTTCTTC. Residues: CASSRGQGEAQFF. J is TRBJ2-1 and V is TRBV4-1; 10 bases line up with TRBD1. The CDR3 sequence is 13 residues long. The trim removed 6 bases at V and 13 bases at J, leaving 9 bases unmatched. CDR1 is MGHRA, CDR2 YSYEKL, per germline.

This clone was counted a single time. The rearrangement links TRBV11-3 to TRBJ2-1; TRBD2 matches 11 bases. CDR1 is SGHNT and CDR2 is YENEEA in the germline V gene. The trim removed 4 bases at V and 8 bases at J, leaving 7 bases unmatched. The CDR3 extends over 15 amino acids. The CDR3 here is CASSSTSGEGYEQFF. For the CDR3, the DNA is TGTGCCAGCAGCTCGACTAGCGGGGAAGGGTATGAGCAGTTCTTC.

V gene TRBV25-1 combines with J gene TRBJ1-5; 7 bases align to TRBD1. The CDR3 has 17 amino acids. Looked up from germline, CDR1 is MGHDK and CDR2 is SYGVNS. The trim removed 7 bases at V and 0 bases at J, leaving 12 bases unmatched. The DNA for the CDR3 is TGTGCCAGCACTCCCCCAGGGGGGCAGGGTAGCAATCAGCCCCAGCATTTT. This encodes CASTPPGGQGSNQPQHF.

The table lists this clone with a count of one. This chain connects TRBV28 to TRBJ1-4, with D tentatively TRBD1 (5 bases). CDR1 and CDR2 from the germline V gene are MDHEN and SYDVKM. The CDR3 is made up of 15 amino acids. The V gene lost 4 bases and the J gene lost 8 bases, with 17 bases spanning the gap. Here the CDR3 DNA reads TGTGCCAGCAGTTCCCCCTCAGGGTTGGGCGAAAAACTGTTTTTT. Its protein product is CASSSPSGLGEKLFF.

The chain couples TRBV7-8 to TRBJ1-5, with D maybe TRBD1 (6 bases). CDR3 size: 16 residues. The V and J ends lost 2 bases and 1 base respectively, with 12 bases between them. Germline V gives CDR1 SGHVS, CDR2 FQNEAQ. This CDR3 reads CASSLYGGTSNQPQHF. CDR3 DNA: TGTGCCAGCAGCTTATACGGGGGGACAAGCAATCAGCCCCAGCATTTT. The full variable domain, its missing parts supplied by reference TRBV7-8 and TRBJ1-5, is GAGVSQSPRYKVAKRGQDVALRCDPISGHVSLFWYQQALGQGPEFLTYFQNEAQLDKSGLPSDRFFAERPEGSVSTLKIQRTQQEDSAVYLCASSLYGGTSNQPQHFGDGTRLSIL.

V is TRBV19 and J is TRBJ2-1, with 9 bases that match TRBD1. The ends lost 9 bases at V and 2 bases at J; junction bases unmatched: 17. The germline V gene has CDR1 LNHDA and CDR2 SQIVND (reference sequence). CDR3 size: 18 residues. CDR3 sequence (DNA): TGTGCCAGCAACCACTTCCGAGGGGACAGGGTGACCTACAATGAGCAGTTCTTC. Translated, it gives CASNHFRGDRVTYNEQFF.

V is TRBV28 and J is TRBJ2-1; 7 bases align to TRBD1. The CDR3 length is 14 residues. CDR1 is MDHEN and CDR2 is SYDVKM in the germline V gene. Trimming at V came to 6 bases and at J to 7 bases, leaving 9 bases not matched to a gene. For the CDR3, the DNA is TGTGCCAGCAGATCACAGGGGTGGGGTAATGAGCAGTTCTTC. This codes for CASRSQGWGNEQFF.

This chain joins TRBV5-3 and TRBJ2-5, with a tentative D call TRBD2 (5 bases). The J call may be in error: the DNA end matches TRBJ2-7 better. TRBV5-3 is an ORF, with its function uncertain. CDR3 length: 13 residues. The CDR3 coding sequence is TGTGCCAGAATCGCCGGGGATGAATACGAGCAGTACTTC. Translated: CARIAGDEYEQYF.

This sequence joins TRBV19 and TRBJ1-3; unclear D gene. Trimming took off 7 bases at V and 0 bases at J, with 16 bases between the two ends. There are 16 residues in the CDR3. The germline V gene has CDR1 LNHDA and CDR2 SQIVND (reference sequence). The CDR3 region is CASTAPGESSGNTIYF. CDR3 nucleotides: TGTGCCAGTACCGCCCCCGGTGAATCCTCTGGAAACACCATATATTTT.

The chain couples TRBV9 to TRBJ2-3; TRBD2 matches at 8 bases. The V gene end was trimmed by 3 bases and the J gene end by 5 bases; junction bases not matched to a gene: 11. CDR3 length equals 16 residues. From germline, CDR1 is SGDLS and CDR2 YYNGEE. The CDR3 sequence: CASSGGTRAVRDTQYF. The CDR3 nucleotides are TGTGCCAGCAGCGGTGGGACTAGGGCAGTGCGAGATACGCAGTATTTT. The full variable domain, rest sourced from reference TRBV9 and TRBJ2-3, is DSGVTQTPKHLITATGQRVTLRCSPRSGDLSVYWYQQSLDQGLQFLIQYYNGEERAKGNILERFSAQQFPDLHSELNLSSLELGDSALYFCASSGGTRAVRDTQYFGPGTRLTVL.